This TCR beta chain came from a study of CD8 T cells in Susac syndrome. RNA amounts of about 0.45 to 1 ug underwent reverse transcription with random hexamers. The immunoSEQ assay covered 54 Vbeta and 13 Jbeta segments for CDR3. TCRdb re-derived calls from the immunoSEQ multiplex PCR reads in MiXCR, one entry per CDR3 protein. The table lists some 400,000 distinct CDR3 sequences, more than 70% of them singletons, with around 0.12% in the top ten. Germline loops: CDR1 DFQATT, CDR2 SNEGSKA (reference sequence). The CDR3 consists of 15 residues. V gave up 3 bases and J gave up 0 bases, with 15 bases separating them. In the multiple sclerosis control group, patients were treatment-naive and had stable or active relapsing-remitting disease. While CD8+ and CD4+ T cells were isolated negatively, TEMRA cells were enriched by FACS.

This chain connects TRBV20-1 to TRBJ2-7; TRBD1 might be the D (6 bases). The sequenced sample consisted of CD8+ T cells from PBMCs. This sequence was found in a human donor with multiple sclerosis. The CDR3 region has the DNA TGCAGTGCTAGGGACGGACAGTTCAGCTCCTACGAGCAGTACTTC. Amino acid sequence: CSARDGQFSSYEQYF.